A selection of T cell receptor beta chains follows, all from one sample in a study of blood T cells in healthy people across ages. TCRdb re-analysed the 5' RACE reads in MiXCR, keeping a single row per CDR3 protein. The data show about 1,400,000 distinct CDR3 sequences, 55% to 75% seen once. The sequencing sample was made of blood. The origin of the receptors is a man between 18 and 35 years old in good health. Each CDR3 is given without its conserved first and last residue. A D gene is named only where the DNA matches it firmly.

>TRBJ2-5|12|.|TRBV20-1
SARLDREGETQY
>.|12|.|TRBV15
AASDSRGIYEQY
>TRBJ1-6|15|.|TRBV2
TSSERGGTTYNSPLH
>TRBJ1-5|12|.|TRBV6-5
ASSYGVGSRPQH
>TRBJ2-4|9|.|TRBV7-9
ASSRDKDSY
>TRBJ1-2|14|TRBD1|TRBV27
ASSNGQGTFGYGYT
>TRBJ1-2|12|.|TRBV27
ASSLTQTAYGYT
>TRBJ1-2|11|.|TRBV27
ASRNQGPYGYT
>TRBJ2-3|13|.|TRBV19
ASKGGPQPGDAQY
>TRBJ2-3|13|TRBD1|TRBV5-1
ASSHGTDSTDTQY
>TRBJ2-2|16|TRBD2|TRBV4-2
ASSQEFGLAENTGELF
>TRBJ2-7|18|TRBD1|TRBV11-2
ASSFPTGQGSIGSVYEQY
>TRBJ2-7|13|.|TRBV7-9
ASSLTGVVGEEQY
>TRBJ2-7|12|.|TRBV6-6
ASSYRTGLYEQY
>TRBJ2-7|10|.|TRBV29-1
SVASRYGEQY
>TRBJ1-2|11|.|TRBV2
ASVLAPNYGYT
>TRBJ2-3|14|.|TRBV7-9
ASSPPMGAHTDTQY
>TRBJ1-6|13|TRBD1|TRBV5-1
ASSLSGQDRSPLH
>TRBJ2-1|16|.|TRBV7-9
ASSPREGPTTTQLEQF
>TRBJ2-7|10|.|TRBV2
ASGVTIHEQY
>TRBJ1-5|12|TRBD1|TRBV2
ASSGGQRNQPQH